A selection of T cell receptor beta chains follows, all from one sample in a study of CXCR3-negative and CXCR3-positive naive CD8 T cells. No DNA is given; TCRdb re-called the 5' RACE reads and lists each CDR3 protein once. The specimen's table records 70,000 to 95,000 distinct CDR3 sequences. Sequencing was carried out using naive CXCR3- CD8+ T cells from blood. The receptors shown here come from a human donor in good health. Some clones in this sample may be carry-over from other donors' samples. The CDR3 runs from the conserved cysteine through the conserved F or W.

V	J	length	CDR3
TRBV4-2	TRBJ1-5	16	CASSQSDRELNQPQHF
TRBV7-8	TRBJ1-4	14	CASSEDRGGEKLFF
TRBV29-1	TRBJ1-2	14	CSVEKRRGLGGYTF
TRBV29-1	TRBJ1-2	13	CSVPGRAGYGYTF
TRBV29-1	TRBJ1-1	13	CSAGQEGGTEAFF
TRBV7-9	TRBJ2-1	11	CASSRDNEQFF
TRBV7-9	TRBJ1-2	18	CASSLGEGQYLPNYGYTF
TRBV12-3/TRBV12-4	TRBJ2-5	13	CASNLAPVGTQYF
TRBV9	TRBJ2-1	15	CASSVVGTSGDEQFF
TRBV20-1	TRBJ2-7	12	CSARGGLYEQYF
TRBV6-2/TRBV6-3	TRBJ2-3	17	CASIEAGGANKGDTQYF
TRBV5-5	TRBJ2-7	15	CASSLWWQTDYEQYF
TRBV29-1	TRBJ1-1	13	CSARGGDGTGAFF
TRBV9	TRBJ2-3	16	CASSAGTSGFTDTQYF
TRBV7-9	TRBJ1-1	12	CAGTRENTEAFF
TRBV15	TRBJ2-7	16	CATSRDPTGRAYEQYF
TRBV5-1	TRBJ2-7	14	CASSLGSEAPEQYF
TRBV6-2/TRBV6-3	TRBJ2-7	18	CASSYSPLGTSGIYEQYF
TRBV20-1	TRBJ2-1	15	CSAREMGQGYNEQFF
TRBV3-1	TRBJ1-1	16	CASPSCLGQMNTEAFF
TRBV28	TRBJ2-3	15	CASSFSESGGDTQYF
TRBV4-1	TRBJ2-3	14	CASSQDHRTDTQYF
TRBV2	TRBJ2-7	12	CASRGLAGVRYF
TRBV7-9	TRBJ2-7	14	CASSLGPSGYEQYF
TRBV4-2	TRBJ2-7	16	CASSQDPPGQSYEQYF
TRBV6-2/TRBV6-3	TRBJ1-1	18	CASRKGPGQGPMLTEAFF
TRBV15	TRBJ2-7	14	CATSSRGGSYEQYF
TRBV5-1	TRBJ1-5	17	CASSYLPGQGVNQPQHF
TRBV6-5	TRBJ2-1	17	CASSYVGAGGPNNEQFF
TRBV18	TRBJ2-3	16	CASSPATGTTTDTQYF
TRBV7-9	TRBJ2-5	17	CASSLEVGREPQETQYF
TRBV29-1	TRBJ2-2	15	CSVITGGGNTGELFF
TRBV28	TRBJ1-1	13	CASRFRGNTEAFF
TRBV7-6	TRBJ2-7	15	CASSFRDSTSYEQYF
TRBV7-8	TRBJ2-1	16	CASSLRSGGGDNEQFF
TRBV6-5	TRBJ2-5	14	CASTQRGSVETQYF
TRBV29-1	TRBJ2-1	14	CSVEGEGTYNEQFF
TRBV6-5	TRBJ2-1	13	CASSYSGGHEQFF
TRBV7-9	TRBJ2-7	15	CASSFPGLADYEQYF
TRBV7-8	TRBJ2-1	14	CASSASGLAGDKFF
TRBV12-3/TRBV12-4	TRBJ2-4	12	CASTPTGDIQYF
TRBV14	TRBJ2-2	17	CASSPPWSGGDTGELFF
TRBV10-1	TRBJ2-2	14	CASRQGANTGELFF